A selection of T cell receptor beta chains follows, all from one sample in a study of cytomegalovirus exposure and HLA in healthy donors. Profiling relied on immunoSEQ multiplex PCR, and the TCRdb table lists in-frame clones only, not all of them. Among fewer than 70,000 clones listed, about four fifths were seen once. Sequencing was done on a sample of PBMCs. The receptors were sampled from a man in his forties in good health and CMV-seronegative. Both conserved end residues are part of each CDR3. D genes are given only for firm matches. Some rows mark clone size as missing; the rest say once, few, many or name a class of expanded clone.

j_call cdr3_length clone_size v_call d_call cdr3_aa cdr3_nt
TRBJ2-2 16 - TRBV11-3 - CASSLVLQGNTGELFF TGTGCCAGCAGCTTAGTTTTACAGGGGAACACCGGGGAGCTGTTTTTT
TRBJ2-7 14 few TRBV9 TRBD2 CASSVGLASYEQYF TGTGCCAGCAGCGTAGGACTAGCTTCCTACGAGCAGTACTTC
TRBJ2-7 14 - TRBV5-6 - CASSLGLPGVEQYF TGTGCCAGCAGCTTGGGACTCCCAGGGGTCGAGCAGTACTTC
TRBJ2-1 19 - TRBV19 TRBD2 CASSNPPGLAGILNNEQFF TGTGCCAGTAGTAATCCCCCAGGTCTAGCGGGGATTCTAAACAATGAGCAGTTCTTC
TRBJ2-7 16 - TRBV11-3 TRBD2 CASSLGPGGSSYEQYF TGTGCCAGCAGCTTAGGTCCGGGGGGGAGCTCCTACGAGCAGTACTTC
TRBJ1-2 16 - TRBV2 - CASSEARGVGGYGYTF TGTGCCAGCAGTGAAGCCCGAGGCGTGGGGGGCTATGGCTACACCTTC
TRBJ1-1 12 - TRBV30 - CAWSVSSTEAFF TGTGCCTGGAGTGTAAGTAGTACTGAAGCTTTCTTT
TRBJ2-3 13 once TRBV18 - CASSPLISDTQYF TGTGCCAGCTCACCATTAATTTCGGATACGCAGTATTTT
TRBJ2-1 17 - TRBV27 TRBD2 CASSLYGAGGRNNEQFF TGTGCCAGCAGTTTATACGGAGCGGGGGGGCGTAACAATGAGCAGTTCTTC
TRBJ1-3 16 - TRBV5-1 - CASSLAGAYSGNTIYF TGCGCCAGCAGCCTCGCAGGGGCCTACTCTGGAAACACCATATATTTT
TRBJ1-1 15 - TRBV19 TRBD1 CASSIGGTVNTEAFF TGTGCCAGTAGTATAGGTGGGACAGTGAACACTGAAGCTTTCTTT
TRBJ2-1 12 - TRBV5-1 - CASSLGGNEQFF TGCGCCAGCAGCTTGGGCGGGAATGAGCAGTTCTTC
TRBJ2-2 15 - TRBV5-6 TRBD1 CASSRDRGKGGELFF TGTGCCAGCAGCCGGGACAGGGGGAAGGGCGGGGAGCTGTTTTTT
TRBJ1-2 16 - TRBV5-1 - CASSLEYGDSNYGYTF TGCGCCAGCAGCTTGGAGTACGGGGACTCTAACTATGGCTACACCTTC
TRBJ2-3 17 - TRBV5-6 TRBD2 CASRLAGGPSRHDPQYF TGTGCCAGCAGACTAGCGGGGGGGCCCTCCCGGCACGATCCGCAGTATTTT
TRBJ2-5 11 - TRBV30 - CAWSHGGGQYF TGTGCCTGGAGTCATGGAGGAGGCCAGTACTTC
TRBJ2-3 13 - TRBV7-9 - CASSLAGVVTQYF TGTGCCAGCAGCTTAGCAGGGGTTGTTACGCAGTATTTT
TRBJ1-2 12 few TRBV28 - CASSSGVYGYTF TGTGCCAGCAGTTCGGGGGTTTATGGCTACACCTTC
TRBJ1-2 14 - TRBV6-5 - CASAARDFNYGYTF TGTGCCAGCGCGGCCAGGGATTTTAACTATGGCTACACCTTC
TRBJ2-7 13 - TRBV19 - CASSNLQGYEQYF TGTGCCAGTAGTAACCTACAGGGCTACGAGCAGTACTTC
TRBJ1-1 14 - TRBV28 - CASSFGFITSEAFF TGTGCCAGCAGTTTCGGTTTCATTACCTCTGAAGCTTTCTTT
TRBJ1-5 17 - TRBV6-1 TRBD1 CASSALNRGGSNQPQHF TGTGCCAGCAGTGCCTTAAACAGGGGAGGTAGCAATCAGCCCCAGCATTTT
TRBJ2-3 16 - TRBV15 TRBD2 CATSRSGRGTQDTQYF TGTGCCACCAGCAGATCCGGGAGGGGGACTCAGGATACGCAGTATTTT
TRBJ2-5 11 - TRBV20-1 - CSGQNQETQYF TGCAGTGGTCAGAACCAAGAGACCCAGTACTTC
TRBJ1-6 15 - TRBV15 - CATSIRDTKNSPLHF TGTGCCACCAGCATCCGGGACACGAAGAATTCACCCCTCCACTTT
TRBJ1-2 15 - TRBV4-3 TRBD1 CASSQGTGGIYGYTF TGCGCCAGCAGCCAAGGGACAGGGGGTATCTATGGCTACACCTTC
TRBJ2-1 19 - TRBV5-4 TRBD2 CASSLGGLAGGIFNAGQFF TGTGCCAGCAGCTTGGGGGGACTAGCGGGGGGGATATTCAATGCAGGGCAGTTCTTC
TRBJ1-5 13 - TRBV6-5 TRBD1 CASRTGTDQPQHF TGTGCCAGCAGGACAGGGACGGATCAGCCCCAGCATTTT
TRBJ1-1 16 - TRBV15 - CATSPRWARLNTEAFF TGTGCCACCAGCCCACGGTGGGCACGCTTGAACACTGAAGCTTTCTTT
TRBJ2-1 12 - TRBV30 - CAWSPAGHEQFF TGTGCCTGGAGTCCGGCAGGGCATGAGCAGTTCTTC
TRBJ1-1 15 - TRBV6-5 - CASSYERHPNTEAFF TGTGCCAGCAGTTACGAAAGACACCCGAACACTGAAGCTTTCTTT
TRBJ2-3 15 - TRBV2 - CASTGAQGSTDTQYF TGTGCCAGCACCGGGGCCCAGGGGAGCACAGATACGCAGTATTTT
TRBJ2-2 16 - TRBV5-1 TRBD2 CASSFASGGRTGELFF TGCGCCAGCAGCTTCGCTAGCGGGGGACGGACCGGGGAGCTGTTTTTT
TRBJ2-5 15 - TRBV5-1 TRBD1 CASSLSQGAGETQYF TGCGCCAGCAGCTTGTCACAGGGGGCTGGAGAGACCCAGTACTTC
TRBJ1-6 14 - TRBV30 TRBD1 CAWSPQTGTSPLHF TGTGCCTGGAGTCCGCAGACAGGGACTTCACCCCTCCACTTT
TRBJ2-1 13 - TRBV2 - CASSEANGGEQFF TGTGCCAGCAGTGAAGCTAACGGAGGTGAGCAGTTCTTC
TRBJ1-2 14 few TRBV6-1 TRBD1 CASTQDRNNYGYTF TGTGCCAGCACCCAGGACAGGAATAACTATGGCTACACCTTC
TRBJ2-5 14 - TRBV5-8 - CASSFARTHGTQYF TGTGCCAGCAGCTTCGCTAGGACTCACGGGACCCAGTACTTC
TRBJ2-6 16 - TRBV30 - CAWSATTVSGANVLTF TGTGCCTGGAGTGCCACGACAGTCTCTGGGGCCAACGTCCTGACTTTC
TRBJ1-2 13 - TRBV19 - CASSDGTPYGYTF TGTGCCAGTAGTGACGGGACTCCTTATGGCTACACCTTC